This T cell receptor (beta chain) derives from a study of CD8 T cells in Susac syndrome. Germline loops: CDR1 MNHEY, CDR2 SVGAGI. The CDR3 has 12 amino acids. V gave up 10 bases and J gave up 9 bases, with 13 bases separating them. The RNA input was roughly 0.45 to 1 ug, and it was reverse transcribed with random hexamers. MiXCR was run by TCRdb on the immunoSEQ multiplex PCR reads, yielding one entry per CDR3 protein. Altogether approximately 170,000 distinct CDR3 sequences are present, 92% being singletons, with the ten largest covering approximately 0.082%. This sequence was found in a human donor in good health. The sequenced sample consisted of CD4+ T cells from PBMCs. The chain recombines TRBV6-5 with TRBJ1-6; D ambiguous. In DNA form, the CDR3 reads TGTGCCACCGCTGCTGGGCGTTCACCCCTCCACTTT. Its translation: CATAAGRSPLHF.